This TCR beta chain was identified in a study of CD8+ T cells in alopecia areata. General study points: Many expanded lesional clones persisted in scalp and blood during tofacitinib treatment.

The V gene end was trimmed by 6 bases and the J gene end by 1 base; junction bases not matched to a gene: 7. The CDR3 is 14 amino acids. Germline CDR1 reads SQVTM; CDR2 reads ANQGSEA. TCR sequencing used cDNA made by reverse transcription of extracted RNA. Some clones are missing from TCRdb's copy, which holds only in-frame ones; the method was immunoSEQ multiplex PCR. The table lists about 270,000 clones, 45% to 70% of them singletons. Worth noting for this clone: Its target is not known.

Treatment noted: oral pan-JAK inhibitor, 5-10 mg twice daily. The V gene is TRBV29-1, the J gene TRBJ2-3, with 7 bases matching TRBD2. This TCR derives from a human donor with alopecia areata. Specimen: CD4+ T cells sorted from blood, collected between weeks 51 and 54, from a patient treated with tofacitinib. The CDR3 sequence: CSVLSGVRTDTQYF. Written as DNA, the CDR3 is TGCAGCGTACTAAGCGGGGTCCGCACAGATACGCAGTATTTT.